These T cell receptor beta chains were read from a single sample in a study of T cell responses to AZD1222 COVID-19 vaccine. Generated by immunoSEQ multiplex PCR, the TCRdb table keeps only in-frame clones and is missing some. The table records around 140,000 clones, around 93% of them present only once. Sequenced material: peripheral blood, taken on day 0 of AZD1222 vaccination. The receptors shown here come from an adult in good health. CDR3s include the opening cysteine and the closing phenylalanine or tryptophan. The order of the fields is D gene, clone size, V gene, J gene, CDR3 protein, CDR3 DNA. The D gene is left open where the match is weak. The listing skips clone size in some rows; elsewhere it reads once, few, many or a size class.

TRBD1	few	TRBV20-1	TRBJ1-2	CSASEQGNFYGYTF	TGCAGTGCTAGTGAACAGGGGAACTTCTATGGCTACACCTTC
TRBD2	-	TRBV6-2/TRBV6-3	TRBJ2-3	CASSYVAGGGDTQYF	TGTGCCAGCAGTTACGTAGCGGGGGGAGGAGATACGCAGTATTTT
-	-	TRBV27	TRBJ2-2	CASRWGGLTGELFF	TGTGCCAGCAGATGGGGGGGCCTCACCGGGGAGCTGTTTTTT
-	-	TRBV19	TRBJ1-2	CASSSGRTSFGYGYTF	TGTGCCAGTAGTTCGGGCAGGACCTCTTTCGGCTATGGCTACACCTTC
-	-	TRBV18	TRBJ1-3	CASSPPANGDGNTIYF	TGTGCCAGCTCACCACCGGCGAATGGGGACGGAAACACCATATATTTT
-	-	TRBV9	TRBJ2-2	CASSVVSTGELFF	TGTGCCAGCAGCGTAGTAAGCACCGGGGAGCTGTTTTTT
TRBD1	-	TRBV28	TRBJ1-2	CASSLSDRGLGYTF	TGTGCCAGCAGTTTATCGGACAGGGGGCTTGGCTACACCTTC
-	-	TRBV12-3/TRBV12-4	TRBJ1-1	CASTSGQPEAFF	TGTGCCAGCACCTCCGGACAGCCAGAAGCTTTCTTT
TRBD1	-	TRBV4-1	TRBJ1-1	CATKDRLNTEAFF	TGCGCCACCAAGGACAGGCTGAACACTGAAGCTTTCTTT
TRBD1	-	TRBV30	TRBJ2-7	CAWNFGQGGYEQYF	TGTGCCTGGAACTTCGGACAGGGTGGATACGAGCAGTACTTC
-	-	TRBV3-1/TRBV3-2	TRBJ1-2	CASRGQRTWGYTF	TGTGCCAGCAGGGGTCAAAGGACTTGGGGCTACACCTTC
-	-	TRBV23-1	TRBJ1-5	CASTEIYSNQPQHF	TGCGCCAGCACAGAAATTTATAGCAATCAGCCCCAGCATTTT
TRBD1	-	TRBV30	TRBJ2-7	CAWSVQGGYEQYF	TGTGCCTGGAGTGTACAGGGGGGATACGAGCAGTACTTC
-	few	TRBV19	TRBJ2-5	CASSIRYQETQYF	TGTGCCAGTAGTATCCGGTACCAAGAGACCCAGTACTTC
TRBD1	-	TRBV19	TRBJ1-4	CASSSRKRQGYEKLFF	TGTGCCAGTAGCTCAAGGAAGCGACAGGGCTATGAAAAACTGTTTTTT
-	-	TRBV27	TRBJ2-6	CASSLRGSGANVLTF	TGTGCCAGCAGTTTACGGGGATCTGGGGCCAACGTCCTGACTTTC
-	-	TRBV19	TRBJ1-4	CASSTIHGANEKLFF	TGTGCCAGTAGTACTATTCACGGGGCTAATGAAAAACTGTTTTTT
-	-	TRBV21-1	TRBJ2-7	CASSTRGGMPYEQYF	TGTGCCAGCAGCACCCGTGGGGGGATGCCCTACGAGCAGTACTTC
-	-	TRBV9	TRBJ2-3	CASSASLIGGRNRGTQYF	TGTGCCAGCAGCGCCTCCCTTATCGGGGGGCGAAATCGGGGTACGCAGTATTTT
-	-	TRBV7-2	TRBJ2-3	CASSPSTDTQYF	TGTGCCAGCAGCCCGAGCACAGATACGCAGTATTTT
-	-	TRBV30	TRBJ1-3	CACDPLSGNTIYF	TGTGCCTGCGACCCACTTTCTGGAAACACCATATATTTT
-	-	TRBV5-1	TRBJ2-4	CASSLGHLENIQYF	TGCGCCAGCAGCTTGGGGCATCTGGAAAACATTCAGTACTTC
-	-	TRBV14	TRBJ1-6	CASSQIGSPLHF	TGTGCCAGCAGCCAAATAGGGTCACCCCTCCACTTT
-	-	TRBV7-9	TRBJ1-2	CASSPAANYGYTF	TGTGCCAGCAGCCCAGCGGCTAACTATGGCTACACCTTC
-	-	TRBV24-1	TRBJ1-5	CATPPPTGSGQPQHF	TGTGCCACCCCTCCCCCAACAGGGTCCGGTCAGCCCCAGCATTTT
TRBD2	-	TRBV18	TRBJ2-7	CASSSIFSGGAYEQYF	TGTGCCAGCTCGTCCATCTTCAGCGGGGGGGCCTACGAGCAGTACTTC
TRBD1	once	TRBV27	TRBJ1-1	CASSKKQGVVGEAFF	TGTGCCAGCAGTAAGAAACAGGGGGTAGTAGGGGAAGCTTTCTTT
TRBD1	-	TRBV30	TRBJ1-2	CAWGTAVNYGYTF	TGTGCCTGGGGGACAGCTGTAAACTATGGCTACACCTTC
-	-	TRBV27	TRBJ1-2	CASSFSTLGNYGYTF	TGTGCCAGCAGTTTTTCCACCTTGGGGAACTATGGCTACACCTTC
TRBD1	-	TRBV6-5	TRBJ1-1	CASSQYRGSAFF	TGTGCCAGCAGCCAGTACAGGGGGTCGGCTTTCTTT
-	-	TRBV18	TRBJ1-5	CASSPIEGQPQHF	TGTGCCAGCTCACCCATTGAGGGTCAGCCCCAGCATTTT
-	-	TRBV6-1	TRBJ2-5	CASSEVGGWRETQYF	TGTGCCAGCAGTGAGGTGGGGGGCTGGAGGGAGACCCAGTACTTC
-	-	TRBV7-9	TRBJ2-3	CASSSTASTDTQYF	TGTGCCAGCAGCTCAACAGCTAGCACAGATACGCAGTATTTT
-	-	TRBV18	TRBJ1-1	CASSPGNTEAFF	TGTGCCAGCTCACCAGGGAACACTGAAGCTTTCTTT
TRBD1	many	TRBV5-6	TRBJ1-6	CASSLTGQDNSPLHF	TGTGCCAGCAGTTTGACGGGACAGGACAATTCACCCCTCCACTTT
-	once	TRBV27	TRBJ1-1	CASSLRRDTEAFF	TGTGCCAGCTCCCTGAGAAGGGACACTGAAGCTTTCTTT
-	once	TRBV6-6	TRBJ1-3	CASSSLGEGTIYF	TGTGCCAGCAGTTCGCTAGGGGAGGGCACCATATATTTT
-	-	TRBV7-8	TRBJ1-3	CASSLVGRTSGNTIYF	TGTGCCAGCAGCTTAGTGGGAAGGACAAGTGGAAACACCATATATTTT
-	few	TRBV5-5	TRBJ1-2	CASSLAGGGTKNYGYTF	TGTGCCAGCAGCCTGGCCGGGGGAGGGACAAAGAACTATGGCTACACCTTC
-	-	TRBV15	TRBJ2-5	CATSRADSAQETQYF	TGTGCCACCAGCAGAGCAGACAGTGCACAAGAGACCCAGTACTTC
-	-	TRBV9	TRBJ1-1	CASSPRQRNTEAFF	TGTGCCAGCAGCCCCCGACAACGGAACACTGAAGCTTTCTTT
-	once	TRBV30	TRBJ1-2	CAWSVRSPNYGYTF	TGTGCCTGGAGTGTACGAAGTCCTAACTATGGCTACACCTTC
TRBD1	-	TRBV12-3/TRBV12-4	TRBJ2-7	CASRGTGVTEQYF	TGTGCCAGCAGGGGGACAGGGGTTACCGAGCAGTACTTC
TRBD2	-	TRBV6-6	TRBJ2-3	CASRTSGGTDTQYF	TGTGCCAGTCGGACTAGCGGGGGCACAGATACGCAGTATTTT
-	-	TRBV20-1	TRBJ2-1	CSARVREKQFF	TGCAGTGCGAGAGTACGGGAGAAGCAGTTCTTC
TRBD2	-	TRBV4-3	TRBJ2-1	CASSQGWGLGDNEQFF	TGCGCCAGCAGCCAAGGTTGGGGACTAGGAGACAATGAGCAGTTCTTC
-	-	TRBV2	TRBJ1-5	CASSESGAVQPQHF	TGTGCCAGCAGTGAGTCGGGGGCGGTTCAGCCCCAGCATTTT